This T cell receptor (beta chain) was sequenced for a study of a mutant IDH1 vaccine in newly diagnosed glioma (TCRdb year 2021). For context, the study as a whole: Patients received eight vaccinations in weeks 1, 3, 5, 7, 11, 15, 19 and 23, corresponding to visits V03 through V10. Vaccination began 4-6 weeks after radiotherapy alone, or alongside temozolomide cycles in the chemotherapy-containing groups. The roughly 30 treated patients were roughly 62% male and roughly 40% female, with a mean age of around 40 years. Prior to enrollment, standard therapy consisting of radiotherapy alone, temozolomide alone, or radiochemotherapy with temozolomide had been administered to patients, with the combination being received by most patients. Peripheral blood was drawn at six visits: V03 (baseline), V05, V07, V10, V12 and V13. For exploratory analyses, fewer than 30 treated patients had longitudinal TCRB deep sequencing done wherever samples were available.

This clone was counted between two and nine times. The antigen it recognizes is unknown. Relative to the germline gene, one junction end is altered; a read error may explain this. For CDR1 and CDR2, the germline V gene lists MNHNS and SASEGT. The CDR3 holds 13 amino acids from the cysteine to the phenylalanine. Just the 39-base CDR3 DNA is kept, in frame starting at base 1. Library preparation used the immunoSEQ multiplex PCR assay. Rearranged TCR beta chain sequences were amplified using the hsTCRB Kit according to the manufacturer's protocol. Sequencing of TCRB libraries was carried out on an Illumina MiSeq. The study's processing was this. The proprietary platform of the kit vendor was used for demultiplexing, trimming and gene mapping. Drawn from immuneACCESS, this table holds only the in-frame rearrangements with V and J called that TCRdb kept. Clones are partly lost; checked studies trace under half to an unresolved V gene and leave the rest unexplained. That table gives V, J and clone size, and the DNA gave D and trimming. The sample has some 59,000 clones on record, around 91% of them singletons. The biggest ten clones account for more than 1.5% of the sample.

Broad study findings and their caveats: Vaccine-induced immune responses across multiple MHC alleles were detected in 93.3% of patients. PBMC samples for TCRB deep sequencing were selected based on availability. Changes in the top peripheral T cell clonotypes picked up by TCRB sequencing did not appear to be linked to pseudoprogression. The authors noted that analyses of patient blood samples could not be reproduced because of sample limitations.

Sample time point, as interpreted from the label and publication: week 11, during vaccination. A 20-mer mutant IDH1 peptide at 300 micrograms in Montanide made up each vaccine dose, which was injected subcutaneously together with topical imiquimod. The donors had newly diagnosed IDH1-mutant astrocytomas of WHO grade 3 or 4 that showed loss of nuclear ATRX. The samples were drawn from NOA16, a multicentre, single-arm, open-label phase I trial in Germany that tested a mutant IDH1 peptide vaccine in humans for the first time. Genomic DNA for TCRB sequencing was isolated from EDTA blood with the DNeasy Blood and Tissue Kit.

The receptor was isolated from a man aged 35 to 55 with glioma. Recombination joined TRBV6-1 with TRBJ1-5, with the D gene uncertain. The sequencing here drew on PBMCs, taken from a glioma patient whose treatment included an IDH1 peptide vaccine. The CDR3: CASKMDSYQPQHF. In nucleotides, the sequence is TGTGCCAGCAAGATGGATAGCTATCAGCCCCAGCATTTT.